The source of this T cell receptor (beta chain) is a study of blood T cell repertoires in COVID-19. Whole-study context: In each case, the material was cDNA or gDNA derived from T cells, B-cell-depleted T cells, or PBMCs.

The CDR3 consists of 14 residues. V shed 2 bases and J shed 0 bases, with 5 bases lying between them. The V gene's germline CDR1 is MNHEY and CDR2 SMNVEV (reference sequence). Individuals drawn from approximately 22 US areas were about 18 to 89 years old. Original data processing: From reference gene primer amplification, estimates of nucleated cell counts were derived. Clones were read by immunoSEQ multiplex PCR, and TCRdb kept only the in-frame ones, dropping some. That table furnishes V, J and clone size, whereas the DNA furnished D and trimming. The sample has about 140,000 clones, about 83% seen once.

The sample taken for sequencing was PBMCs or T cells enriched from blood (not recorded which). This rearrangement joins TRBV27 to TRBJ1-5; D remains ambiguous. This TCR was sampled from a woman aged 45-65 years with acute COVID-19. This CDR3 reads CASSLVASNQPQHF. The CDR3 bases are TGTGCCAGCAGTTTAGTGGCTAGCAATCAGCCCCAGCATTTT.